This TCR beta chain was found in a study of T cells in Graves' hyperthyroidism and ophthalmopathy. Of note for this clonotype: The antigen is undetermined.

Findings of the study overall: Stable hyperthyroidism was separated from ophthalmopathy by a model based on 13 V-J features. Blood also showed most of the thyroid clonotypes that were expanded above 0.001.

Regions amplified from RNA transcripts were the TCR beta CDR3 regions. Using the HTBI primer set, a first-round RT-PCR was run on the TCR CDR3. TCRdb reanalysed the multiplex PCR reads using MiXCR and keeps one entry per CDR3 protein. The top ten clones hold under 8% of a sample with about 660,000 distinct CDR3 sequences, roughly 45% of them seen once. CDR1 and CDR2 from the germline V gene are MGHDK and SYGVNS. The junction had 17 bases not matched to a gene; V was cut back by 5 bases and J by 6 bases. The CDR3 spans 18 residues. Uncontrolled infection, other autoimmune disease, pregnancy or lactation barred patients from enrollment. The diagnoses drew upon clinical symptoms, serum thyroxine and TRAb, thyroid ultrasound and orbital computed tomography.

The sequencing sample was made of peripheral blood or thyroid tissue (not recorded which). The genes are TRBV25-1 and TRBJ1-5, with 9 bases aligning to TRBD1. The TCR originated in an adult man with Graves' disease, either hyperthyroidism or ophthalmopathy (not recorded which). The CDR3: CASSRPAENRGLGQPQHF. DNA for the CDR3: TGTGCCAGCAGTAGACCCGCTGAAAACAGGGGGCTCGGTCAGCCCCAGCATTTT.